The 26 T cell receptor beta chains listed next were all sequenced from one sample in a study of blood T cell repertoires in COVID-19. Sequenced by immunoSEQ multiplex PCR; TCRdb stores in-frame clones only, minus some. The data show hundreds of thousands of clones, about 87% seen once. The sample comprised PBMCs or T cells enriched from blood (not recorded which). The receptor source for this set is a woman aged 25 to 39 with acute COVID-19.

The sample holds one count of this clone. The chain couples TRBV11-2 to TRBJ1-3; 9 bases line up with TRBD1. Trimming removed 2 bases from V and 9 bases from J; junction bases left unmatched: 14. The CDR3 spans 17 residues. Germline V gene lookup returns CDR1 SGHAT and CDR2 FQNNGV. CDR3 in DNA: TGTGCCAGCAGCTTATTGCCCCGAAGACAGGGGGGCGGCACCATATATTTT. The encoded protein is CASSLLPRRQGGGTIYF.

The J gene is TRBJ1-1, the V gene TRBV19; TRBD1 matches 7 bases. The V and J ends lost 7 bases and 4 bases, in that order; junction bases with no gene match: 6. The CDR3 runs 13 residues. From germline, CDR1 is LNHDA and CDR2 SQIVND (reference sequence). CDR3 residues: CASKKTGPTEAFF. CDR3 coding DNA: TGTGCCAGTAAAAAGACAGGGCCCACTGAAGCTTTCTTT.

The chain combines TRBV11-2 with TRBJ1-1; maybe TRBD1 (6 bases). Per germline, CDR1 SGHAT and CDR2 FQNNGV. CDR3 size: 15 residues. Between the trimmed V and J ends, which lost 5 bases and 0 bases, there was a span of 13 bases. CDR3 bases: TGTGCCAGCAGCCCAACAGGGTACATGAACACTGAAGCTTTCTTT. Translated: CASSPTGYMNTEAFF.

V usage is TRBV7-9 and J usage is TRBJ1-5, with TRBD1 matching over 9 bases. CDR1 and CDR2 (germline): SEHNR, FQNEAQ (reference sequence). With V trimmed by 6 bases and J by 5 bases, 5 bases remained unmatched. The CDR3 has 14 residues. CDR3 sequence reads: CASSRDREDQPQHF. Written as DNA, the CDR3 is TGTGCCAGCAGTCGGGACAGGGAGGATCAGCCCCAGCATTTT. The full variable domain, its missing parts supplied by reference TRBV7-9 and TRBJ1-5, is DTGVSQNPRHKITKRGQNVTFRCDPISEHNRLYWYRQTLGQGPEFLTYFQNEAQLEKSRLLSDRFSAERPKGSFSTLEIQRTEQGDSAMYLCASSRDREDQPQHFGDGTRLSIL.

This clone was observed a few times. This rearrangement joins TRBV4-1 to TRBJ1-1, with 7 bases identical to TRBD1. The CDR3 runs to 14 residues. Germline assignment: CDR1 MGHRA and CDR2 YSYEKL. J gave up 5 bases and V 2 bases, and 5 bases lay outside the gene matches. The CDR3: CASSQRQGGTEAFF. CDR3 coding DNA: TGCGCCAGCAGCCAACGACAGGGCGGGACTGAAGCTTTCTTT.

The chain has TRBV12-5 and TRBJ1-2; 7 bases map to TRBD1. This CDR3 has 12 residues. J lost 8 bases, V lost 5 bases, and 5 bases had no gene match. Germline CDR1 is LGHNT and CDR2 is FRNRAP. The CDR3 DNA sequence: TGTGCTAGTGGTCCGAGACAGGGAGGCTACACCTTC. It encodes CASGPRQGGYTF. The variable domain in full, with the rest retrieved from reference TRBV12-5 and TRBJ1-2, is DARVTQTPRHKVTEMGQEVTMRCQPILGHNTVFWYRQTMMQGLELLAYFRNRAPLDDSGMPKDRFSAEMPDATLATLKIQPSEPRDSAVYFCASGPRQGGYTFGSGTRLTVV.

J is TRBJ1-3 and V is TRBV5-1; 9 bases line up with TRBD1. After removal of 3 bases from V and 4 bases from J, the junction contained 2 bases not matched to a gene. The CDR3 is made up of 14 amino acids. The germline CDR1 and CDR2 sequences are SGHRS and YFSETQ. The CDR3 loop is CASSWDREGNTIYF. The CDR3 DNA follows: TGCGCCAGCAGCTGGGACAGGGAAGGAAACACCATATATTTT.

The gene calls are TRBV10-2 and TRBJ1-5; no clear D gene. The V end lost 5 bases, the J end lost 2 bases, and 10 bases lay between the germline ends. This CDR3 spans 14 amino acids. CDR1 is WSHSY, CDR2 SAAADI, per germline. CDR3: CASSTAPGNQPQHF. DNA of the CDR3: TGCGCCAGCAGTACCGCCCCGGGCAATCAGCCCCAGCATTTT.

The chain combines TRBV11-2 with TRBJ2-5; a weak D match, TRBD1 (5 bases). Germline loops: CDR1 SGHAT, CDR2 FQNNGV. Trimming took 5 bases from V and 2 from J, leaving 15 bases between them. The CDR3 length is 15 residues. CDR3 sequence (DNA): TGTGCCAGCAGCCACATAGGGGTATCGCAAGAGACCCAGTACTTC. Amino acid sequence: CASSHIGVSQETQYF.

V and J are TRBV11-2 and TRBJ2-7, with TRBD2 matching over 7 bases. J was trimmed by 4 bases and V by 1 base; bases with no gene match: 10. Germline values: CDR1 SGHAT, CDR2 FQNNGV. CDR3 size: 16 residues. CDR3 nucleotides: TGTGCCAGCAGCTTAGGTTTCTCGGGGGGTACGTACGAGCAGTACTTC. This translates into CASSLGFSGGTYEQYF.

This clone was seen only once. The V gene is TRBV4-3, the J gene TRBJ1-1, with D perhaps TRBD1 (5 bases). This CDR3 spans 13 amino acids. The V gene lost 2 bases and the J gene lost 1 base, with 5 bases spanning the gap. Germline V gene lookup returns CDR1 LGHNA and CDR2 YSLEER. CDR3 DNA: TGCGCCAGCAGCCAAACAGGGAACACTGAAGCTTTCTTT. Protein product: CASSQTGNTEAFF.

This clone has a handful of counts. J is TRBJ2-5 and V is TRBV3-1 (or the pseudogene TRBV3-2); 7 bases align to TRBD2. This CDR3 spans 15 amino acids. With 1 base clipped from V and 1 base from J, the junction kept 3 bases outside the gene matches. Germline values: CDR1 LGHDT, CDR2 YNNKEL (reference sequence). The CDR3 nucleotides are TGTGCCAGCAGCCAAGGGGACTACCCCCAAGAGACCCAGTACTTC. It yields the protein CASSQGDYPQETQYF.

The chain recombines TRBV19 with TRBJ2-3; 8 nucleotides agree with TRBD1. The CDR3 covers 16 residues. V dropped 3 bases and J dropped 5; count of bases not matched to a gene: 10. CDR1 LNHDA and CDR2 SQIVND come from the germline V gene (reference sequence). The CDR3 DNA sequence: TGTGCCAGTAGTATCCAGGGGGGCAGGGGGCAAGATACGCAGTATTTT. It specifies CASSIQGGRGQDTQYF.

For the CDR3, the DNA is TGTGCCAGCAGCCGCCAGGGGACTAGCGGATACCTGTACCAAGAGACCCAGTACTTC. This sequence encodes CASSRQGTSGYLYQETQYF. This chain joins TRBV7-9 and TRBJ2-5; 11 positions match TRBD2. The CDR3 contains 19 residues. Germline CDR1 reads SEHNR; CDR2 reads FQNEAQ (reference sequence). The trim removed 5 bases at V and 0 bases at J, leaving 14 bases unmatched.

V is TRBV7-2 and J is TRBJ2-3; D is possibly TRBD2 (5 bases). CDR1 SGHTA and CDR2 FQGNSA come from the germline V gene. Trimming cost V 4 bases and J 3 bases, with 11 bases left between them. This CDR3 has 14 residues. The CDR3 nucleotides are TGTGCCAGCAGCTCCCGGAGGATAACAGATACGCAGTATTTT. Its translation is CASSSRRITDTQYF. The full variable domain, with the rest looked up from reference TRBV7-2 and TRBJ2-3, is GAGVSQSPSNKVTEKGKDVELRCDPISGHTALYWYRQSLGQGLEFLIYFQGNSAPDKSGLPSDRFSAERTGGSVSTLTIQRTQQEDSAVYLCASSSRRITDTQYFGPGTRLTVL.

This chain connects TRBV5-1 to TRBJ2-3; D is possibly TRBD2 (7 bases). The V gene lost 4 bases and the J gene lost 6 bases, with 15 bases spanning the gap. The V gene's germline CDR1 is SGHRS and CDR2 YFSETQ. CDR3 length equals 14 residues. The CDR3 nucleotides read TGCGCCAGCAGCCTAGGGGGGGTGAGGGATACGCAGTATTTT. It yields the protein CASSLGGVRDTQYF. The variable domain in full, completed from reference TRBV5-1 and TRBJ2-3, reads KAGVTQTPRYLIKTRGQQVTLSCSPISGHRSVSWYQQTPGQGLQFLFEYFSETQRNKGNFPGRFSGRQFSNSRSEMNVSTLELGDSALYLCASSLGGVRDTQYFGPGTRLTVL.

The chain is built from TRBV6-1 and TRBJ1-6, with D perhaps matching TRBD1 (5 bases). The CDR3 sequence is 16 residues long. V was pared by 2 bases and J by 7 bases, with 15 bases between. Per germline, CDR1 MNHNS and CDR2 SASEGT. CDR3 protein: CASSEQPQGLNSPLHF. In DNA form, the CDR3 reads TGTGCCAGCAGTGAACAACCCCAGGGCCTCAATTCACCCCTCCACTTT.

The chain combines TRBV6-6 with TRBJ1-6, with D perhaps matching TRBD1 (6 bases). The CDR3 totals 14 residues. CDR1 MNHNY and CDR2 SVGAGI come from the germline V gene (reference sequence). Trimming removed 2 bases at V and 5 bases at J, with 7 bases between. CDR3 protein: CASSYRGNNSPLHF. For the CDR3, the DNA is TGTGCCAGCAGTTACAGGGGGAATAATTCACCCCTCCACTTT.

The chain carries TRBV6-5 and TRBJ2-1, with D perhaps TRBD1 (6 bases). The CDR3 loop spans 13 amino acids. V was trimmed by 6 bases and J by 4 bases, leaving 10 bases between them. Germline CDR1 is MNHEY and CDR2 is SVGAGI. Written as DNA, the CDR3 is TGTGCCAGCAGACTCAGGGGATACAATGAGCAGTTCTTC. It specifies CASRLRGYNEQFF.

Note on this clone: Within the sample, other DNA sequences also encode this same CDR3. V is TRBV30 and J is TRBJ2-1; a possible D gene is TRBD2 (5 bases). Trimming removed 3 bases at V and 7 bases at J, with 10 bases between. This CDR3 has 12 residues. Germline CDR1 and CDR2: GTSNPN and SVGIG (reference sequence). The DNA of the CDR3 is TGTGCCTGGAGCGTTAGAGGGAATGAGCAGTTCTTC. Translating gives CAWSVRGNEQFF.

This sequence joins TRBV7-2 and TRBJ2-3; 7 bases are a match to TRBD2. V dropped 4 bases and J dropped 6; count of bases not matched to a gene: 10. Germline CDR1 and CDR2: SGHTA and FQGNSA. The CDR3 length is 15 residues. The CDR3 region has the DNA TGTGCCAGCAGCTCACGGACTAGGTTGACGGATACGCAGTATTTT. It is translated as CASSSRTRLTDTQYF.

This clone was detected once. This sequence joins TRBV5-1 and TRBJ2-3; D ambiguous. The CDR3 has 15 residues. The ends were cut back, 3 bases at V and 0 bases at J, with 11 bases in the middle. CDR1 SGHRS and CDR2 YFSETQ come from the germline V gene. The CDR3, as DNA: TGCGCCAGCAGCTCCTCAATCAGTAGCACAGATACGCAGTATTTT. Translation: CASSSSISSTDTQYF. The full variable domain, in which reference TRBV5-1 and TRBJ2-3 provide the parts outside the CDR3, is KAGVTQTPRYLIKTRGQQVTLSCSPISGHRSVSWYQQTPGQGLQFLFEYFSETQRNKGNFPGRFSGRQFSNSRSEMNVSTLELGDSALYLCASSSSISSTDTQYFGPGTRLTVL.

This clone has a handful of counts. The V and J genes are TRBV4-1 and TRBJ2-2; possibly TRBD1 for D (5 bases). Trimming left V 1 base short and J 4 bases short, with 10 bases between. CDR1 is MGHRA and CDR2 is YSYEKL in the germline V gene. The CDR3 is 15 amino acids. CDR3 sequence: CASSQGQRFTGELFF. The DNA for the CDR3 is TGCGCCAGCAGCCAAGGACAGAGGTTCACCGGGGAGCTGTTTTTT.

The chain joins TRBV4-1 to TRBJ2-3; 7 positions agree with TRBD2. Germline V gene data show CDR1 as MGHRA and CDR2 as YSYEKL. V dropped 3 bases and J dropped 0; count of bases not matched to a gene: 9. This CDR3 has 17 residues. As DNA, the CDR3 is TGCGCCAGCAGCCATCCATGGGGGGGGACTAGCACAGATACGCAGTATTTT. This translates into CASSHPWGGTSTDTQYF.

CDR3: CASSLTGDPGIGYTF. The DNA for the CDR3 is TGTGCCAGCAGCCTGACAGGGGACCCCGGAATTGGCTACACCTTC. V and J are TRBV7-2 and TRBJ1-2; 8 nucleotides align to TRBD1. The CDR3 spans 15 residues. V was clipped by 5 bases and J by 7 bases; unmatched bases: 12. CDR1 SGHTA and CDR2 FQGNSA come from the germline V gene.

The chain couples TRBV6-5 to TRBJ2-5; TRBD2 agrees at 11 bases. The germline V gene has CDR1 MNHEY and CDR2 SVGAGI. J lost 5 bases, V lost 6 bases, and 2 bases had no gene match. The CDR3 runs 13 residues. The DNA for the CDR3 is TGTGCCAGCAGACTAGCGGGGGTGGAGACCCAGTACTTC. Amino acid sequence: CASRLAGVETQYF.